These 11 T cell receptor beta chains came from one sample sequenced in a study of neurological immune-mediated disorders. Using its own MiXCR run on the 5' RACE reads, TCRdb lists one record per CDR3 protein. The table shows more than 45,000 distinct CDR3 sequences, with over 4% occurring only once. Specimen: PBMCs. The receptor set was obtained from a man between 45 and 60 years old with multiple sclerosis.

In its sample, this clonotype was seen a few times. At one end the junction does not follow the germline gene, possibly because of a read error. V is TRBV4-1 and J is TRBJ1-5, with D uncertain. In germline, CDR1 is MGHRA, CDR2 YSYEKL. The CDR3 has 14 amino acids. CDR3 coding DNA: TGCGCCAGCAGCCAAGCCCCGACGAATCAGCCCCAGAATTTT. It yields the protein CASSQAPTNQPQNF.

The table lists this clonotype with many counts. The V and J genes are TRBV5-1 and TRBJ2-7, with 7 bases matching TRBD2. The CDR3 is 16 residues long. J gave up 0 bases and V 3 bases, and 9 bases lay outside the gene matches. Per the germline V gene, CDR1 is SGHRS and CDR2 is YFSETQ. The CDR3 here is CASSSAGLVSSYEQYF. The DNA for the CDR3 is TGCGCCAGCAGCTCCGCCGGACTAGTTAGCTCCTACGAGCAGTACTTC.

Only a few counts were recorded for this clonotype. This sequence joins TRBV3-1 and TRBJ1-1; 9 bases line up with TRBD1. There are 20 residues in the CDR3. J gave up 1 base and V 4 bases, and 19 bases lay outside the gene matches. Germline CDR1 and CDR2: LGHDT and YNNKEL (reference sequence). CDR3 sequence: CASSPNRGRKFMLANTEAFF. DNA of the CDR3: TGTGCCAGCAGCCCAAACAGGGGGCGAAAGTTTATGCTGGCGAACACTGAAGCTTTCTTT.

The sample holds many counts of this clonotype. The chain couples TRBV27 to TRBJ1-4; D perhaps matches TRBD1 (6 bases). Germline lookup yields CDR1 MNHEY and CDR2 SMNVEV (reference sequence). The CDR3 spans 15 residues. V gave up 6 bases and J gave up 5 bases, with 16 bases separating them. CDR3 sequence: CASRGGAGVNEKLFF. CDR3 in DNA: TGTGCCAGCAGGGGAGGGGCAGGGGTGAATGAAAAACTGTTTTTT.

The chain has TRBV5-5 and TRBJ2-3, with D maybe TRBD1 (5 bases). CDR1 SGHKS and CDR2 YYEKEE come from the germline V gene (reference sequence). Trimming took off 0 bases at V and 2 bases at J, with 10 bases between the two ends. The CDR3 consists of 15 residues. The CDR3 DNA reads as TGTGCCAGCAGCTTGGAGGGGCTCATCACAGATACGCAGTATTTT. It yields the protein CASSLEGLITDTQYF.

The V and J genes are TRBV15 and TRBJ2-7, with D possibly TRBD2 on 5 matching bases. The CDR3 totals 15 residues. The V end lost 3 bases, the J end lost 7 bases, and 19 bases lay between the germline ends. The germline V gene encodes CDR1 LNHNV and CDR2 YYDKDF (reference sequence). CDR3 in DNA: TGTGCCACCAGCAGGGACGTCCTCACTACGGGGGAGCAGTACTTC. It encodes CATSRDVLTTGEQYF.

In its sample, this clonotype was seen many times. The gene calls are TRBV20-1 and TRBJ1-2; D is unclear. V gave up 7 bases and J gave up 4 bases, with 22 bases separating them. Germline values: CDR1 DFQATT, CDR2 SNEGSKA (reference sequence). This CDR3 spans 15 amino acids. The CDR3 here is CSGRHTRVAGYGYTF. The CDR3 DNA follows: TGCAGTGGGAGGCATACTCGGGTCGCGGGCTATGGCTACACCTTC.

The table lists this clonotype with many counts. The CDR3, as DNA: TGTGCCAGCAGCCAATTTAGTGGTGAGCAGTTCTTC. This encodes CASSQFSGEQFF. The V and J genes are TRBV14 and TRBJ2-1; D not resolved. Per the germline V gene, CDR1 is SGHDN and CDR2 is FVKESK. The CDR3 contains 12 residues. V lost 2 bases to trimming and J lost 9 bases, with 8 bases between them.

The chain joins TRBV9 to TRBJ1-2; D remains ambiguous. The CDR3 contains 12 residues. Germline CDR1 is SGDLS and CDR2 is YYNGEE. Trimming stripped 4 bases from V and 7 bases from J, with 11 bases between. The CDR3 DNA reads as TGTGCCAGCAGCCCTGGAGTGGGTGGCTACACCTTC. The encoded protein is CASSPGVGGYTF.

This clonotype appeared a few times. In DNA form, the CDR3 reads TGTGCCAGCAGCTTAGGCAGCGGATACAATGAGCAGTTCTTC. This codes for CASSLGSGYNEQFF. The chain links TRBV11-2 to TRBJ2-1; TRBD2 is a possible D gene (5 bases). The CDR3 is made up of 14 amino acids. Germline CDR1 SGHAT, CDR2 FQNNGV. Trimming cost V 1 base and J 4 bases, with 8 bases left between them.

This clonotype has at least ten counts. The CDR3 coding sequence is TGTGCCAGCAGAGGGAGGGGGACAGGACCCTACGAGCAGTACTTC. This gives the protein CASRGRGTGPYEQYF. The chain employs TRBV28 and TRBJ2-7; a weak D match, TRBD1 (8 bases). Germline V gene data show CDR1 as MDHEN and CDR2 as SYDVKM. CDR3 length: 15 amino acids. Between the trimmed V and J ends, which lost 6 bases and 2 bases, there was a span of 17 bases.